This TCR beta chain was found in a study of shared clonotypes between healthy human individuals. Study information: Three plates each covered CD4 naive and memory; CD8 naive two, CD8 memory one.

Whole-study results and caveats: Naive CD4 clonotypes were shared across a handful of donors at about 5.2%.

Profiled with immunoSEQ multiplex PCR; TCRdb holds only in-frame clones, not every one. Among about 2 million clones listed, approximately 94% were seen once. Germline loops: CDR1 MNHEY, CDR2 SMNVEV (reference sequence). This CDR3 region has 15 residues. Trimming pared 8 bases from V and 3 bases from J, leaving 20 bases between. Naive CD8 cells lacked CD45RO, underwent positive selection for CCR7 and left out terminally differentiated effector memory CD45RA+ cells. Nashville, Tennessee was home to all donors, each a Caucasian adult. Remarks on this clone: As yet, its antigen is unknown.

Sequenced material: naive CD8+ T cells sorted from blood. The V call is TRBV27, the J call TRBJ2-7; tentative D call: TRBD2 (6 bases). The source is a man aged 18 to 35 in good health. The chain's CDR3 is CASGSPSSGLYEQYF. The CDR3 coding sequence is TGTGCCAGCGGCTCCCCGAGTAGCGGCCTCTACGAGCAGTACTTC.